This is a list of T cell receptor beta chains from one sample in a study of blood T cell repertoires in COVID-19. This table comes from immunoSEQ multiplex PCR, and its TCRdb copy is limited to in-frame clones, with some not included. The profile covers about 320,000 clones, with roughly 85% appearing a single time and roughly 7% taken by the ten largest. Sequenced: peripheral blood. Receptor source: a human donor in a cohort sampled during active COVID-19. Each CDR3 is given with its conserved first and last residue. A D gene is named only where the DNA matches it firmly. Size is omitted from some rows. Given values are once, few, many or a class for expanded clones.

size	J	D	length	V	DNA	CDR3
-	TRBJ1-1	-	13	TRBV29-1	TGCAGCGTTGTAGGAGGGTCGGGTGCTGAAGCTTTCTTT	CSVVGGSGAEAFF
few	TRBJ1-1	TRBD1	14	TRBV7-8	TGTGCCAGCAGCCCCCGGACAGGGGGTGGGCGTTCTTTCTTT	CASSPRTGGGRSFF
many	TRBJ1-2	TRBD1	14	TRBV29-1	TGCAGCGTTGGGATGGACAGGGGCGAAGGTGGCTACACCTTC	CSVGMDRGEGGYTF
-	TRBJ2-7	-	15	TRBV18	TGTGCCAGCTCACCAGTGGACAGCAGCTCCTACGAGCAGTACTTC	CASSPVDSSSYEQYF
once	TRBJ2-7	TRBD1	18	TRBV10-3	TGTGCCATCAGCCTAAGTAGGGACAGCTCCACCCCCTCTAGGGAGCAGTACTTC	CAISLSRDSSTPSREQYF
-	TRBJ2-5	TRBD1	17	TRBV18	TGTGCCAGCTCACCAGGACAGGGCGGTTGGAACCAAGAGACCCAGTACTTC	CASSPGQGGWNQETQYF
-	TRBJ2-7	-	11	TRBV19	TGTGCCAGTAGTTCAAACTACGAGCAGTACTTC	CASSSNYEQYF
-	TRBJ2-1	-	13	TRBV5-1	TGCGCCAGCAGCTTACACGGCGGCGGTGAGCAGTTCTTC	CASSLHGGGEQFF
few	TRBJ1-2	-	13	TRBV7-8	TGTGCCAGCAGCTTAGGAGTCGCCCGTGGCTACACCTTC	CASSLGVARGYTF
-	TRBJ2-3	-	13	TRBV9	TGTGCCAGCAGCTACCAGGGGACAGATACGCAGTATTTT	CASSYQGTDTQYF
-	TRBJ2-5	-	12	TRBV6-2/TRBV6-3	TGTGCCAGCAGTTACGACGGGGAGACCCAGTACTTC	CASSYDGETQYF
-	TRBJ2-1	TRBD1	15	TRBV10-3	TGTGCCGTCCAACAGGGGGCATTAACCTACAATGAGCAGTTCTTC	CAVQQGALTYNEQFF
-	TRBJ2-5	-	18	TRBV7-9	TGTGCCAGCAGCTCCCGTAGCGGAACGACGAGGGGAAGGGAGACCCAGTACTTC	CASSSRSGTTRGRETQYF
few	TRBJ2-7	TRBD2	16	TRBV30	TGTGCCTGGAGTTCCCCTCGGGAGGGGCACTCCTACGAGCAGTACTTC	CAWSSPREGHSYEQYF
-	TRBJ1-2	TRBD1	14	TRBV10-3	TGTGCCATCACCTCCGACAGGGGTAACTATGGCTACACCTTC	CAITSDRGNYGYTF
-	TRBJ2-5	-	12	TRBV3-1/TRBV3-2	TGTGCCAGCAGCCAAGCTCGAGAGACCCAGTACTTC	CASSQARETQYF
-	TRBJ2-3	-	13	TRBV19	TGTGCCAGTAGCCTCCGGGACACAGATACGCAGTATTTT	CASSLRDTDTQYF
-	TRBJ1-6	-	15	TRBV10-3	TGTGCCATCAGTTCGGGGAAGAACTATAATTCACCCCTCCACTTT	CAISSGKNYNSPLHF
-	TRBJ1-4	-	14	TRBV28	TGTGCCACCCAACCAGCGTGGGCTAATGAAAAACTGTTTTTT	CATQPAWANEKLFF
-	TRBJ1-2	TRBD1	13	TRBV5-1	TGCGCCAGCAGCTCGGGACAGGGGATTGGCTACACCTTC	CASSSGQGIGYTF
-	TRBJ1-2	TRBD1	13	TRBV7-9	TGTGCCACCTTCGGGGACAGGGGACATGGCTACACCTTC	CATFGDRGHGYTF
-	TRBJ2-2	-	13	TRBV5-8	TGTGCCAGCAGCTCCAGGGGCACCGGGGAGCTGTTTTTT	CASSSRGTGELFF
-	TRBJ1-6	-	15	TRBV19	TGTGCCAGTAGTATCGTCGTCGAGGTTAATTCACCCCTCCACTTT	CASSIVVEVNSPLHF
-	TRBJ2-3	TRBD2	14	TRBV30	TGTGCCTGGGATAGCGGGGGGCCCGGTCCTACGCAGTATTTT	CAWDSGGPGPTQYF
-	TRBJ1-2	-	18	TRBV13	TGTGCCAGCAGCTCTGACCCCAGGGGCCGATCTTCCTCTTATGGCTACACCTTC	CASSSDPRGRSSSYGYTF
-	TRBJ1-5	TRBD1	15	TRBV30	TGTGCCTGGAGTGCCCGGACAGGATATTATCAGCCCCAGCATTTT	CAWSARTGYYQPQHF
-	TRBJ1-2	-	14	TRBV24-1	TGTGCCACCAGTGACCACCCCGGAGGGGATGGCTACACCTTC	CATSDHPGGDGYTF
-	TRBJ1-5	-	15	TRBV6-5	TGTGCCAGCAGCGGGGGGAAAGGGAGCAATCAGCCCCAGCATTTT	CASSGGKGSNQPQHF
few	TRBJ2-7	TRBD2	19	TRBV3-1/TRBV3-2	TGTGCCAGCAGCCGAGACCCGCCGGGACTAGCGGGGGGCATCTACGAGCAGTACTTC	CASSRDPPGLAGGIYEQYF
-	TRBJ1-1	-	14	TRBV15	TGTGCCACCAGACGCCCCGACAGGAACACTGAAGCTTTCTTT	CATRRPDRNTEAFF
once	TRBJ1-6	-	18	TRBV3-1/TRBV3-2	TGTGCCAGCAGCCAAGATCGGGGGACTAGCTCCTATAATTCACCCCTCCACTTT	CASSQDRGTSSYNSPLHF
-	TRBJ2-1	-	12	TRBV12-3/TRBV12-4	TGTGCCAGCAGTGCTTCGGGCAATGAGCAGTTCTTC	CASSASGNEQFF
-	TRBJ2-7	TRBD2	15	TRBV9	TGTGCCAGCAGCCCCGGGACTAGCGGGCCTTGGGAGCAGTACTTC	CASSPGTSGPWEQYF
-	TRBJ2-3	TRBD2	14	TRBV6-5	TGTGCCAGCAACCAAGCGGGGCGGGCAGATACGCAGTATTTT	CASNQAGRADTQYF
-	TRBJ1-5	-	13	TRBV27	TGTGCCAGCAGTCTCTCGGCGGGTCAGCCCCAGCATTTT	CASSLSAGQPQHF
-	TRBJ2-7	-	17	TRBV23-1	TGCGCCAGCAGTCATCATAGGGGGTGGGGGATTTTCTACGAGCAGTACTTC	CASSHHRGWGIFYEQYF
-	TRBJ1-5	-	16	TRBV21-1	TGTGCCAGCCCCTTGCAGGGGGCGAATGGGATTCAGCCCCAGCATTTT	CASPLQGANGIQPQHF
-	TRBJ1-2	-	13	TRBV14	TGTGCCAGCCGCCCCCAGGGGTTGTATGGCTACACCTTC	CASRPQGLYGYTF
-	TRBJ1-1	-	14	TRBV11-1	TGTGCCAGCATCGATCCCGGTGATAACACTGAAGCTTTCTTT	CASIDPGDNTEAFF
-	TRBJ1-1	-	11	TRBV6-2/TRBV6-3	TGTGCCAGCAGCCTCAAACAGGAAGCTTTCTTT	CASSLKQEAFF